This T cell receptor (beta chain) was observed in a study of PD-1 blockade in classical Hodgkin lymphoma. Study results and caveats: For complete responders, baseline diversity was comparable to that of newly diagnosed patients.

Germline assignment: CDR1 ENHRY and CDR2 SYGVKD. The CDR3 is 14 residues long. The junction had 9 bases not matched to a gene; V was cut back by 10 bases and J by 0 bases. Regarding this clone: Its specificity is not known.

Clones were read by immunoSEQ multiplex PCR, and TCRdb kept only the in-frame ones, dropping some. The data contain about 97,000 clones, roughly 83% of them singletons. All the patients suffered relapse after autologous stem cell transplantation, and brentuximab vedotin exposure differed. Best responses included complete response and partial response; otherwise, the best response was progressive disease. The clonotype was recovered from a human donor with classical Hodgkin lymphoma. The chain combines TRBV10-3 with TRBJ2-7; 7 bases line up with TRBD2. This specimen was peripheral blood mononuclear cells (PBMCs), taken at baseline. CDR3 region: CATTPAGSSYEQYF. CDR3 DNA sequence: TGTGCCACCACCCCAGCGGGAAGCTCCTACGAGCAGTACTTC.